These 5 T cell receptor beta chains were sequenced from one sample in a study of blood T cell repertoires in COVID-19. Clones were sequenced by immunoSEQ multiplex PCR, and TCRdb holds only the in-frame ones, with some missing. The repertoire holds 400,000 or so clones, with 90% as singletons. Material for sequencing was PBMCs or T cells enriched from blood (not recorded which). These TCRs come from a man between 18 and 29 years old who had recovered from COVID-19.

This rearrangement joins TRBV15 to TRBJ1-5; D gene unclear. This CDR3 has 17 amino acids. Per the germline V gene, CDR1 is LNHNV and CDR2 is YYDKDF (reference sequence). Trimming pared 3 bases from V and 0 bases from J, leaving 15 bases between. Here the CDR3 DNA reads TGTGCCACCAGCAGTTGGGAGGCATTCCATAGCAATCAGCCCCAGCATTTT. Translation gives CATSSWEAFHSNQPQHF.

This clone was counted once. The chain has TRBV28 and TRBJ2-7; a weak D match, TRBD2 (6 bases). Per germline, CDR1 MDHEN and CDR2 SYDVKM. This CDR3 has 17 residues. V shed 3 bases and J shed 2 bases, with 20 bases lying between them. The CDR3 region is CASSFRTIGSRPYEQYF. Written as DNA, the CDR3 is TGTGCCAGCAGTTTTAGGACGATCGGGAGCCGTCCCTACGAGCAGTACTTC. Full variable domain (rest looked up from reference TRBV28 and TRBJ2-7): DVKVTQSSRYLVKRTGEKVFLECVQDMDHENMFWYRQDPGLGLRLIYFSYDVKMKEKGDIPEGYSVSREKKERFSLILESASTNQTSMYLCASSFRTIGSRPYEQYFGPGTRLTVT.

V usage is TRBV2 and J usage is TRBJ1-1; no clear D. Germline CDR1 SNHLY, CDR2 FYNNEI. This CDR3 is built from 11 residues. V was clipped by 6 bases and J by 8 bases, with 10 bases between them. The CDR3 is CASRSGSEAFF. In DNA form, the CDR3 reads TGTGCCAGCAGATCAGGTTCCGAAGCTTTCTTT.

The chain combines TRBV28 with TRBJ2-7; 9 bases map to TRBD1. The V segment lost 7 bases and the J segment 6 bases; nucleotides outside the gene matches: 10. This CDR3 comprises 14 residues. In germline, CDR1 is MDHEN, CDR2 SYDVKM. The CDR3 reads CASIPGQGLSEQYF. For the CDR3, the DNA is TGTGCCAGCATCCCGGGACAGGGCTTGTCCGAGCAGTACTTC.

This sequence joins TRBV7-8 and TRBJ1-2; D unclear. The CDR3 extends over 14 amino acids. CDR1 SGHVS and CDR2 FQNEAQ come from the germline V gene. The V gene lost 5 bases and the J gene lost 8 bases, with 18 bases spanning the gap. The CDR3 sequence: CASSPRTTSSGYTF. In DNA form, the CDR3 reads TGTGCCAGCAGCCCGCGGACTACGAGTTCGGGCTACACCTTC. Filled out from reference TRBV7-8 and TRBJ1-2, the complete variable domain reads GAGVSQSPRYKVAKRGQDVALRCDPISGHVSLFWYQQALGQGPEFLTYFQNEAQLDKSGLPSDRFFAERPEGSVSTLKIQRTQQEDSAVYLCASSPRTTSSGYTFGSGTRLTVV.